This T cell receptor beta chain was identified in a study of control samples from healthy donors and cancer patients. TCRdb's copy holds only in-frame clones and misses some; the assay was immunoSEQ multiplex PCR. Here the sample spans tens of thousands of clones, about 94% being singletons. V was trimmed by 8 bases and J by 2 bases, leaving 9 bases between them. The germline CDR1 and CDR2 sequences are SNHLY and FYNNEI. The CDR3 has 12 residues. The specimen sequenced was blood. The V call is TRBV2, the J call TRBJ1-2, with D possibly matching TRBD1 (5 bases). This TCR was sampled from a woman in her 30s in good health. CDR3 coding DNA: TGTGCCAGCGAACAGGCCAACTATGGCTACACCTTC. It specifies CASEQANYGYTF.